This entry describes one TCR beta chain. The antigen is unknown. The sample is drawn from a study of somatic mutations in cytotoxic T cells in rheumatoid arthritis. On the study more broadly: Flow sorting at nearly 100% purity was applied to some V beta antibody-stained T-cell populations, which included V beta1+ cells sequenced for TCRB. Regarding the study as a whole: Nothing was done to adjust for multiple comparisons when TRBV07 showed up slightly less in rheumatoid arthritis patients.

Clones were sequenced by immunoSEQ multiplex PCR, and TCRdb holds only the in-frame ones, with some missing. Of several hundred clones in the sample, about nine tenths are singletons; the top ten hold more than 8%. The CDR3 loop spans 12 amino acids. V lost 4 bases and J lost 8; bases outside the gene matches: 5. Germline CDR1 and CDR2: SGDLS and YYNGEE. V is TRBV9 and J is TRBJ1-1, with TRBD1 matching over 7 bases. The receptor comes from a woman in her sixties or seventies with rheumatoid arthritis. Sequencing used CD8+ T cells sorted from blood. The CDR3 loop is CASSLRTGEAFF. CDR3 coding DNA: TGTGCCAGCAGCCTAAGGACAGGCGAAGCTTTCTTT.